Listed here is a single T cell receptor (beta chain). The data were taken from a study of cytomegalovirus exposure and HLA in healthy donors. Libraries were prepared by immunoSEQ multiplex PCR; TCRdb keeps only in-frame clonotypes and omits some of them. This table holds tens of thousands of clones, 95% found once. CDR3 length: 15 amino acids. Germline-derived CDR1 and CDR2 are GTSNPN and SVGIG (reference sequence). This clonotype was obtained from a woman under 30 in good health and CMV-seronegative. The genes are TRBV30 and TRBJ2-5, with TRBD2 matching 9 bases. With the DNA end fitting TRBJ2-7 better, the J assignment may be wrong. The source material was PBMCs. The CDR3 sequence is CAVLAGQTITYEQYF. The DNA for the CDR3 is TGTGCCGTACTAGCGGGTCAGACTATTACCTACGAGCAGTACTTC.